Shown below are 18 T cell receptor beta chains from a single sample sequenced in a study of CD4 T cells in relation to SARS-CoV-2 and coronaviruses. CD4+ T cells from unexposed donors were obtained before the COVID-19 pandemic (2011-2018). The protocol was immunoSEQ multiplex PCR, while the TCRdb copy is restricted to in-frame clones and leaves out a portion. Of about 59,000 clones in the sample, 86% were seen once. Sequencing input: memory CD4+ T cells from PBMCs. The receptors shown here come from a human donor in good health.

The J gene is TRBJ2-5, the V gene TRBV18; D not certain. Germline CDR1 reads KGHSH; CDR2 reads LQKENI. The CDR3 has 14 residues. V lost 3 bases, J lost 2 bases, and 10 bases lay in between. CDR3 sequence reads: CASSPFGQQETQYF. The CDR3 DNA follows: TGTGCCAGCTCACCCTTTGGCCAGCAAGAGACCCAGTACTTC.

The V and J genes are TRBV5-1 and TRBJ1-6; D is unresolved. Germline loops: CDR1 SGHRS, CDR2 YFSETQ. The CDR3 is 13 residues long. V shed 1 base and J shed 9 bases, with 8 bases lying between them. This chain's CDR3 is CASSLSDVSPLHF. The CDR3 DNA is TGCGCCAGCAGCTTGTCAGACGTTTCACCCCTCCACTTT.

This clone was counted between two and nine times. V usage is TRBV20-1 and J usage is TRBJ2-1; D not resolved. Germline CDR1 is DFQATT and CDR2 is SNEGSKA (reference sequence). The CDR3 runs to 14 residues. The V end lost 3 bases, the J end lost 9 bases, and 18 bases lay between the germline ends. The CDR3 DNA follows: TGCAGTGCTAGTTCCTTCCGGGTTTTTGGTGAGCAGTTCTTC. As protein: CSASSFRVFGEQFF.

Points on this clone: This sample includes further DNA sequences coding for the same CDR3. V gene TRBV28 combines with J gene TRBJ2-6; a possible D gene is TRBD1 (5 bases). This CDR3 is 16 amino acids long. Germline values: CDR1 MDHEN, CDR2 SYDVKM. The germline V and J ends were trimmed by 4 bases and 0 bases, with 10 bases remaining between them. The CDR3 DNA reads as TGTGCCAGCAGTTCAGCCACAGGCTCTGGGGCCAACGTCCTGACTTTC. This gives the protein CASSSATGSGANVLTF.

This clone appeared once. The chain joins TRBV28 to TRBJ1-5; D unresolved. Germline V CDR1 and CDR2: MDHEN, SYDVKM. This CDR3 has 13 amino acids. V was pared by 5 bases and J by 9 bases, with 14 bases between. CDR3 nucleotides: TGTGCCAGCAGTCGTGGTTCGAATACGCCCCAGCATTTT. Its translation is CASSRGSNTPQHF.

V gene TRBV9 combines with J gene TRBJ1-2; no clear D gene. The length of the CDR3 is 11 residues. CDR1 SGDLS and CDR2 YYNGEE come from the germline V gene. V was pared by 1 base and J by 6 bases, with 4 bases between. The CDR3 reads CASSVNDGYTF. DNA of the CDR3: TGTGCCAGCAGCGTAAATGATGGCTACACCTTC.

This clone was seen a handful of times. The chain is built from TRBV28 and TRBJ2-7, with TRBD2 matching over 8 bases. The CDR3 is 14 residues long. With 6 bases clipped from V and 3 bases from J, the junction kept 7 bases outside the gene matches. The germline CDR1 and CDR2 sequences are MDHEN and SYDVKM. CDR3 DNA sequence: TGTGCCAGCAGGGGAGCGGGACTAGGCTACGAGCAGTACTTC. It is translated as CASRGAGLGYEQYF. The variable domain in full, completed from reference TRBV28 and TRBJ2-7, reads DVKVTQSSRYLVKRTGEKVFLECVQDMDHENMFWYRQDPGLGLRLIYFSYDVKMKEKGDIPEGYSVSREKKERFSLILESASTNQTSMYLCASRGAGLGYEQYFGPGTRLTVT.

The chain employs TRBV19 and TRBJ1-5; D might be TRBD1 (6 bases). Trimming shortened V by 0 bases and J by 0 bases, and 12 bases separated the two germline ends. CDR3 length equals 17 residues. Germline V gene sequence: CDR1 LNHDA, CDR2 SQIVND (reference sequence). CDR3 sequence (DNA): TGTGCCAGTAGTATAGATGGGGGCTTTTATAGCAATCAGCCCCAGCATTTT. Translation gives CASSIDGGFYSNQPQHF.

The chain recombines TRBV27 with TRBJ2-1; D not resolved. The CDR3 consists of 14 residues. Germline V CDR1 and CDR2: MNHEY, SMNVEV (reference sequence). V lost 0 bases and J 3 bases, leaving 6 bases between the germline ends. The CDR3 here is CASSLSALYNEQFF. The CDR3 DNA follows: TGTGCCAGCAGTTTATCGGCCCTCTACAATGAGCAGTTCTTC.

The chain is built from TRBV30 and TRBJ2-3; no clear D gene. The CDR3 consists of 11 residues. Germline V lookup: CDR1 GTSNPN, CDR2 SVGIG (reference sequence). V lost 0 bases, J lost 2 bases, and 0 bases lay in between. The CDR3 region has the DNA TGTGCCTGGAGTGTCACAGATACGCAGTATTTT. Protein product: CAWSVTDTQYF.

The genes are TRBV28 and TRBJ2-7; D is possibly TRBD2 (6 bases). This CDR3 spans 14 amino acids. Germline lookup yields CDR1 MDHEN and CDR2 SYDVKM. The V end was cut by 7 bases, the J end by 6 bases, with 19 bases between. CDR3 DNA sequence: TGTGCCAGCACCTTGGGGGGTCCCTTCGGCGAGCAGTACTTC. It specifies CASTLGGPFGEQYF.

The CDR3 DNA reads as TGTGCCAGCAGTTACCCGGGACAGGGTGATAATGAGCAGTTCTTC. Translation: CASSYPGQGDNEQFF. J is TRBJ2-1 and V is TRBV6-6; TRBD1 matches 9 bases. V trimming: 2 bases; J trimming: 7 bases; junction bases outside the gene matches: 6. Germline V CDR1 and CDR2: MNHNY, SVGAGI (reference sequence). This CDR3 comprises 15 residues.

This sequence joins TRBV19 and TRBJ2-2; TRBD1 aligns across 7 bases. With V trimmed by 9 bases and J by 2 bases, 6 bases remained unmatched. Germline lookup yields CDR1 LNHDA and CDR2 SQIVND (reference sequence). The CDR3 has 14 residues. Here the CDR3 DNA reads TGTGCCAGCCAATGGGACAGAAACACCGGGGAGCTGTTTTTT. Translating it yields CASQWDRNTGELFF.

V is TRBV12-3 or TRBV12-4 and J is TRBJ2-7; no definite D call. V was trimmed by 4 bases and J by 3 bases, leaving 4 bases between them. The CDR3 contains 11 residues. The CDR3 nucleotides read TGTGCCAGCAGTTCCCACTACGAGCAGTACTTC. Protein sequence: CASSSHYEQYF.

The rearrangement uses TRBV7-9 and TRBJ2-1; 8 bases fit TRBD2. This CDR3 comprises 14 residues. CDR1 SEHNR and CDR2 FQNEAQ come from the germline V gene (reference sequence). The J segment lost 6 bases and the V segment lost 3 bases, leaving 4 bases of the junction unmatched. CDR3 bases: TGTGCCAGCAGCTTGACCGGGACTAGCAATGAGCAGTTCTTC. Amino acids: CASSLTGTSNEQFF.

V and J are TRBV5-1 and TRBJ2-5; 13 bases are shared with TRBD2. Germline assignment: CDR1 SGHRS and CDR2 YFSETQ. The length of the CDR3 is 14 residues. V lost 4 bases, J lost 5 bases, and 2 bases stayed unmatched. The CDR3 coding sequence is TGCGCCAGCAGCGAGGGACTAGCGGGGGAGACCCAGTACTTC. Translating gives CASSEGLAGETQYF.

This chain uses TRBV19 with TRBJ2-5, with D perhaps TRBD1 (5 bases). The CDR3 contains 12 residues. CDR1 is LNHDA and CDR2 is SQIVND in the germline V gene (reference sequence). V was trimmed by 6 bases and J by 2 bases, leaving 7 bases between them. The CDR3 bases are TGTGCCAGTAGGGCAGGGCAAGAGACCCAGTACTTC. Its protein is CASRAGQETQYF.

J is TRBJ2-7 and V is TRBV5-1, with 9 bases lining up with TRBD1. CDR1 and CDR2 from the germline V gene are SGHRS and YFSETQ. Trimming took 3 bases from V and 4 from J; bases not matched to a gene: 2. The CDR3 spans 13 residues. The CDR3 nucleotides are TGCGCCAGCAGCTCGGGACAGGGTTACGAGCAGTACTTC. As protein: CASSSGQGYEQYF.